The 5 T cell receptor beta chains given below trace back to one sample, sequenced in a study of shared clonotypes between healthy human individuals. Only in-frame clones appear in the TCRdb table, and some are missing; sequencing was by immunoSEQ multiplex PCR. The data hold around 2,100,000 clones, with about 94% observed a single time. The naive CD8 subset, CD45RO-negative cells positively selected for CCR7, excluded terminally differentiated effector memory CD45RA+ cells. The sequenced sample consisted of naive CD8+ T cells sorted from blood. The receptors stem from a man younger than 35 in good health.

This rearrangement joins TRBV29-1 to TRBJ2-2; 11 nucleotides align to TRBD2. The germline CDR1 and CDR2 sequences are SQVTM and ANQGSEA. This CDR3 has 18 amino acids. Trimming removed 7 bases from V and 0 bases from J; junction bases left unmatched: 13. The CDR3 loop reads CSARGLADLGANTGELFF. The CDR3 bases are TGCAGCGCCCGGGGACTAGCGGATTTAGGAGCGAACACCGGGGAGCTGTTTTTT.

The chain combines TRBV7-6 with TRBJ2-3; TRBD1 might be the D (6 bases). There are 20 residues in the CDR3. The V end was cut by 3 bases, the J end by 0 bases, with 25 bases between. CDR1 is SGHVS, CDR2 FNYEAQ, per germline. In DNA, the CDR3 is TGTGCCAGCAGCTTGCGCACCGGGACAACCTTTTACCCTAGCACAGATACGCAGTATTTT. Protein: CASSLRTGTTFYPSTDTQYF. The whole variable domain, filled in from reference TRBV7-6 and TRBJ2-3, reads GAGVSQSPRYKVTKRGQDVALRCDPISGHVSLYWYRQALGQGPEFLTYFNYEAQQDKSGLPNDRFSAERPEGSISTLTIQRTEQRDSAMYRCASSLRTGTTFYPSTDTQYFGPGTRLTVL.

This rearrangement joins TRBV7-3 to TRBJ1-1; D possibly corresponds to TRBD1 (5 bases). Germline V lookup: CDR1 SGHTA, CDR2 FQGTGA. The V end lost 2 bases, the J end lost 3 bases, and 13 bases lay between the germline ends. This CDR3 contains 15 residues. CDR3 nucleotide sequence: TGTGCCAGCAGCTTAGGAGGGGTTCCGTACACTGAAGCTTTCTTT. It encodes CASSLGGVPYTEAFF.

The chain couples TRBV4-2 to TRBJ2-7; D may be TRBD1 (6 bases). Deletions cut 1 base from V and 5 bases from J, with 12 bases between. CDR1 and CDR2 from the germline V gene are LGHNA and YNFKEQ. The length of the CDR3 is 14 residues. DNA of the CDR3: TGTGCCAGCAGCCAAGTAGCAGGGGCCCACGAGCAGTACTTC. This gives the protein CASSQVAGAHEQYF.

The chain employs TRBV9 and TRBJ2-4, with no clear D. V gave up 4 bases and J gave up 7 bases, with 12 bases separating them. The CDR3 runs to 13 residues. The germline gives CDR1 SGDLS, CDR2 YYNGEE. The CDR3 region is CASSPPVGNIQYF. DNA for the CDR3: TGTGCCAGCAGCCCCCCCGTTGGGAACATTCAGTACTTC.